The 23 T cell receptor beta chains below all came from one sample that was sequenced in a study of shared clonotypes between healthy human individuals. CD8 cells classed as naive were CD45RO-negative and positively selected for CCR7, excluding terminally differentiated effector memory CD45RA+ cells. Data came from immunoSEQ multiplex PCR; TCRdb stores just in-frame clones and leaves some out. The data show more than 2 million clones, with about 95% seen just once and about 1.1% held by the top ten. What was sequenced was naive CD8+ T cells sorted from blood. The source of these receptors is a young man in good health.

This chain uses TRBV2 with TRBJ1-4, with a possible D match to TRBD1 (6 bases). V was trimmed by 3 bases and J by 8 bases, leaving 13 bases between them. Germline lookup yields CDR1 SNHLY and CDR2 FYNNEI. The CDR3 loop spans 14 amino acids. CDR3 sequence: CASSDGQSGEKLFF. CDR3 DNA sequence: TGTGCCAGCAGTGATGGACAGTCGGGGGAAAAACTGTTTTTT.

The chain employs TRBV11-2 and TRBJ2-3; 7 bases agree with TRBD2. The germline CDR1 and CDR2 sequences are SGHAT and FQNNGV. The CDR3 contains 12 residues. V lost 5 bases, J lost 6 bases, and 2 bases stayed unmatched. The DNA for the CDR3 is TGTGCCAGCAGCCATAGCGGGGATACGCAGTATTTT. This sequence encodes CASSHSGDTQYF.

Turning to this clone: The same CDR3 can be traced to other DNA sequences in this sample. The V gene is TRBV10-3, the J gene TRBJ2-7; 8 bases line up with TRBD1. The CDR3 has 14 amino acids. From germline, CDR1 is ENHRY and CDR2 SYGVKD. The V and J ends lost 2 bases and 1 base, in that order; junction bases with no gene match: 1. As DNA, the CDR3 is TGTGCCATCAGTGAGGGACAGGGATCCTACGAGCAGTACTTC. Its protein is CAISEGQGSYEQYF.

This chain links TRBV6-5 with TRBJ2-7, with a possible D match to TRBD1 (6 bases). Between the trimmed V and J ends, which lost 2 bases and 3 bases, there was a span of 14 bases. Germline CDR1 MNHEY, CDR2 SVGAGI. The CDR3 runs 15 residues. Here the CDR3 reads CASSYVAGVHYEQYF. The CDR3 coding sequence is TGTGCCAGCAGTTACGTGGCAGGGGTCCACTACGAGCAGTACTTC.

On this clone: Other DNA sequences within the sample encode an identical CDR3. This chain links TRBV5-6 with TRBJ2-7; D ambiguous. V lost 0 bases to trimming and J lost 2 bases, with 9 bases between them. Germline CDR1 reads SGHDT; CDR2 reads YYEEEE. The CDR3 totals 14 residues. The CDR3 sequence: CASSLGLVTYEQYF. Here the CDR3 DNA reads TGTGCCAGCAGCTTGGGTTTAGTAACCTACGAGCAGTACTTC.

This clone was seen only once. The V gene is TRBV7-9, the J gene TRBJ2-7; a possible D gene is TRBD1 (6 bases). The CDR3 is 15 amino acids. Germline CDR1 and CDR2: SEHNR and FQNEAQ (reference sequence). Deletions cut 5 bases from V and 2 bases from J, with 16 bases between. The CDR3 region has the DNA TGTGCCAGCAGCCCCCAGGGGTCCCATCCCTACGAGCAGTACTTC. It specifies CASSPQGSHPYEQYF.

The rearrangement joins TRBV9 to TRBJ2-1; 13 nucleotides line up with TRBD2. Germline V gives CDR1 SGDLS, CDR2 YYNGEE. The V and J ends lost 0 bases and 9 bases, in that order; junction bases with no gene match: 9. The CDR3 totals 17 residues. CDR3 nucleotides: TGTGCCAGCAGCGTAGGTACTAGCGGGGGGGCAGCGGGTGAGCAGTTCTTC. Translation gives CASSVGTSGGAAGEQFF.

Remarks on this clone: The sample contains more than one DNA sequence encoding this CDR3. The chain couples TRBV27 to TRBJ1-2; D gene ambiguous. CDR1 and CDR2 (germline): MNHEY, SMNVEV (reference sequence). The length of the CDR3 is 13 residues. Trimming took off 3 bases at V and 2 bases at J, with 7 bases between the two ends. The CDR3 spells CASSFNSNYGYTF. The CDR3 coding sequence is TGTGCCAGCAGTTTCAACAGCAACTATGGCTACACCTTC.

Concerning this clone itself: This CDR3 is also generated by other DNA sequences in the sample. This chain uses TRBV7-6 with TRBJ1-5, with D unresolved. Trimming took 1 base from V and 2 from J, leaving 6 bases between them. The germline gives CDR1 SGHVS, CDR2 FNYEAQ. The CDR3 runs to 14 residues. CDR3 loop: CASSLGGGNQPQHF. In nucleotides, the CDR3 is TGTGCCAGCAGCTTAGGAGGTGGCAATCAGCCCCAGCATTTT.

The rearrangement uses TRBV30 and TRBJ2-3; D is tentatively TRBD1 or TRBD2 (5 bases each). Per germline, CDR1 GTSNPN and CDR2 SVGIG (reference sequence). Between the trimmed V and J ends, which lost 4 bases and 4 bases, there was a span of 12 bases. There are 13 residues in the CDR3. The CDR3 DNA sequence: TGTGCCTGGACACCGAGGGGCTCAGATACGCAGTATTTT. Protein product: CAWTPRGSDTQYF.

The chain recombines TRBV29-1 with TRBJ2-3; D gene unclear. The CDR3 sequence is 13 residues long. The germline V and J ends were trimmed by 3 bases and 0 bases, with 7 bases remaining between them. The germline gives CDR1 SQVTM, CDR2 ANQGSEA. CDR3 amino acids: CSVDVLSTDTQYF. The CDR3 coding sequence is TGCAGCGTTGATGTGCTCAGCACAGATACGCAGTATTTT.

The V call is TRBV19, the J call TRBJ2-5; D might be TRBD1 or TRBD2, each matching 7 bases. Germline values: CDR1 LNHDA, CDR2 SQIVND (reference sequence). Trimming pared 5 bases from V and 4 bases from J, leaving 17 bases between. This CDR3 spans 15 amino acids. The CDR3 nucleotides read TGTGCCAGTAGTCCCGACAGGGAGGGAGTAGAGACCCAGTACTTC. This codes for CASSPDREGVETQYF.

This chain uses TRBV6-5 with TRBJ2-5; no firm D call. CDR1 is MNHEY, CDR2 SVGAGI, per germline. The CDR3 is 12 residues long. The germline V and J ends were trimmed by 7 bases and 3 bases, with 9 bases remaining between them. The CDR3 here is CASTDLKETQYF. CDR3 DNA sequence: TGTGCCAGCACAGACTTAAAAGAGACCCAGTACTTC.

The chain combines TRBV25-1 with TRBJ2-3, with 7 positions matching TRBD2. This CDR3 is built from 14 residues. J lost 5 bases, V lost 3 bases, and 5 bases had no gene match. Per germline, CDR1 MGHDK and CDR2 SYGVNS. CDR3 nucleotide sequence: TGTGCCAGCAGTGATCGGGCGGGAGTAGATACGCAGTATTTT. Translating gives CASSDRAGVDTQYF.

The CDR3 DNA sequence: TGTGCCAGCAGCTTGGACGCGTCCCCTAATGAAAAACTGTTTTTT. Protein: CASSLDASPNEKLFF. This rearrangement joins TRBV5-4 to TRBJ1-4; no reliable D call. This CDR3 has 15 amino acids. Trimming removed 0 bases from V and 3 bases from J, with 9 bases in between. CDR1 SGHNT and CDR2 YYREEE come from the germline V gene (reference sequence).

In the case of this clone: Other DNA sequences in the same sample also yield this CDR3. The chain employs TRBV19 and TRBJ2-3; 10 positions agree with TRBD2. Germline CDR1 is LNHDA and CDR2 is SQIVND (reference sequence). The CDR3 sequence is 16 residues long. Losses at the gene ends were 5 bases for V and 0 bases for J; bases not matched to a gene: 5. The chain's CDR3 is CASSLRTSGSTDTQYF. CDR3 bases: TGTGCCAGTAGTTTAAGGACTAGCGGAAGCACAGATACGCAGTATTTT.

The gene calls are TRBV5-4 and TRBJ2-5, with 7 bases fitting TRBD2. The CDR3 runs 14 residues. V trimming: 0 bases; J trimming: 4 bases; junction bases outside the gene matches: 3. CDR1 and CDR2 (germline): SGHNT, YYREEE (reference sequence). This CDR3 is CASSLAGGLETQYF. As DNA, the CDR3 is TGTGCCAGCAGCTTGGCCGGGGGGTTAGAGACCCAGTACTTC.

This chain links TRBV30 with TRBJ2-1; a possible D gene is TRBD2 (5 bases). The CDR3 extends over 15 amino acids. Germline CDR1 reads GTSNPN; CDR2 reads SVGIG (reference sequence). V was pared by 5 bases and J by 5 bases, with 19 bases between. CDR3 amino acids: CAWSNGLGENNEQFF. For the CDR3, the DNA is TGTGCCTGGTCCAATGGACTTGGTGAAAACAATGAGCAGTTCTTC.

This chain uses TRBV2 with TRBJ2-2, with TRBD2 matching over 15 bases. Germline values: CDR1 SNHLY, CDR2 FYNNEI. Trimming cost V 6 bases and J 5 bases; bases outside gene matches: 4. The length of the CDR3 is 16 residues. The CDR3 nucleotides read TGTGCCAGCAGCCCTGGACTAGCGGGAGGGACCGGGGAGCTGTTTTTT. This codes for CASSPGLAGGTGELFF.

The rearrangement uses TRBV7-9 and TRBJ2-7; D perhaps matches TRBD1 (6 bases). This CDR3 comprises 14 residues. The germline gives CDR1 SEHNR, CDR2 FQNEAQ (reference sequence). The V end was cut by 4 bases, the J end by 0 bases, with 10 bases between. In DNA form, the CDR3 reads TGTGCCAGCAGCTCGACAGGTTACTCCTACGAGCAGTACTTC. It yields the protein CASSSTGYSYEQYF.

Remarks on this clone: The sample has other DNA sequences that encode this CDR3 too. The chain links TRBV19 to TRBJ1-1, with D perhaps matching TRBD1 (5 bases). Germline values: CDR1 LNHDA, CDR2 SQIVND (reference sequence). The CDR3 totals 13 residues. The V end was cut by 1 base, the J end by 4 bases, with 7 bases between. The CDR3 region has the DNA TGTGCCAGTAGTATAGGAGGGACCACTGAAGCTTTCTTT. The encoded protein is CASSIGGTTEAFF.

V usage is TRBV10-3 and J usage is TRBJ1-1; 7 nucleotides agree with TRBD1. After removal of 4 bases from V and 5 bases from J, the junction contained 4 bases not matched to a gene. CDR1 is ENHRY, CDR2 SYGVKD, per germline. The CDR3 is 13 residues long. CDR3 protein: CAISGRQGTEAFF. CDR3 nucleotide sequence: TGTGCCATCAGTGGTAGACAGGGAACTGAAGCTTTCTTT.

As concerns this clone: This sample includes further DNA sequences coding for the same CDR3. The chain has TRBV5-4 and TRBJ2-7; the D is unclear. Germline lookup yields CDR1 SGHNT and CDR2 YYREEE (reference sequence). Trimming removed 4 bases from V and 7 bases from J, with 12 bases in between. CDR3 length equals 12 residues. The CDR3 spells CASSRGLGEQYF. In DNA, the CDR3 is TGTGCCAGCAGCCGAGGCCTGGGGGAGCAGTACTTC.